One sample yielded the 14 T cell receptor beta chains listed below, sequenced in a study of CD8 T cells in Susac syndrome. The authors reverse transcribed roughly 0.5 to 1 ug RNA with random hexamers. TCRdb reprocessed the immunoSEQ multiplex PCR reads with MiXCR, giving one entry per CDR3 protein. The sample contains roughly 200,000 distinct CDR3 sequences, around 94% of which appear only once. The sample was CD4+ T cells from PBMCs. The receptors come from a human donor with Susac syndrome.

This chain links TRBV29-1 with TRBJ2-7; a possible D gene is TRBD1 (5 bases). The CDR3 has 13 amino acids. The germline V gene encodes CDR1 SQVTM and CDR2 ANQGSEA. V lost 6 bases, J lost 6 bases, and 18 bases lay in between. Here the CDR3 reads CSVTEGYGSEQYF. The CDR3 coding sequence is TGCAGCGTGACAGAAGGCTACGGTAGCGAGCAGTACTTC.

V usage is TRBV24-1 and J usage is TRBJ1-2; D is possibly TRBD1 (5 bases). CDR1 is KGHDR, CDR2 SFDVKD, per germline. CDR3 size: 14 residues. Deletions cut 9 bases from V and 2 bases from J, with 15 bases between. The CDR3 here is CATPGWGRNYGYTF. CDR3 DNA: TGTGCCACCCCAGGTTGGGGACGGAACTATGGCTACACCTTC.

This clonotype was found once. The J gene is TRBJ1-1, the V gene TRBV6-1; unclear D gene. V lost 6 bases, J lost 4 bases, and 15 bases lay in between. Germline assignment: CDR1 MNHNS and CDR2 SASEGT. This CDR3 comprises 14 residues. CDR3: CASRMSSSSTEAFF. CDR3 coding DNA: TGTGCCAGCAGGATGTCAAGTTCCTCCACTGAAGCTTTCTTT.

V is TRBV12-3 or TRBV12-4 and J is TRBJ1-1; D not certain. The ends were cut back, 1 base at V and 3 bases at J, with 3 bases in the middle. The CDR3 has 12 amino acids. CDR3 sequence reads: CASSLVHTEAFF. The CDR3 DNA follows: TGTGCCAGCAGTTTAGTACACACTGAAGCTTTCTTT.

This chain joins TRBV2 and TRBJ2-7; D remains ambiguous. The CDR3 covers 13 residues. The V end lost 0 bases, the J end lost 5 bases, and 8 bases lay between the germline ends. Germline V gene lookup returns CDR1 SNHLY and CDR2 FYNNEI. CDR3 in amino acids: CASSEAAGNEQYF. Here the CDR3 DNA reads TGTGCCAGCAGTGAAGCGGCAGGAAACGAGCAGTACTTC.

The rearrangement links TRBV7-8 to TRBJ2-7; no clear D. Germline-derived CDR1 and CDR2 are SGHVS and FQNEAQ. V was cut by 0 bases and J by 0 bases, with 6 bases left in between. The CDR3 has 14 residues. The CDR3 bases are TGTGCCAGCAGCTTAGCGGCCAGCTCCTACGAGCAGTACTTC. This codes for CASSLAASSYEQYF. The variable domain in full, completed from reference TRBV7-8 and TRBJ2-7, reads GAGVSQSPRYKVAKRGQDVALRCDPISGHVSLFWYQQALGQGPEFLTYFQNEAQLDKSGLPSDRFFAERPEGSVSTLKIQRTQQEDSAVYLCASSLAASSYEQYFGPGTRLTVT.

This CDR3 is CASSPWTSHNEQFF. The CDR3 region has the DNA TGTGCCAGCAGCCCCTGGACTAGCCACAATGAGCAGTTCTTC. V usage is TRBV13 and J usage is TRBJ2-1; 8 positions match TRBD2. J lost 5 bases, V lost 5 bases, and 5 bases had no gene match. The germline gives CDR1 PRHDT, CDR2 FYEKMQ (reference sequence). The CDR3 is made up of 14 amino acids.

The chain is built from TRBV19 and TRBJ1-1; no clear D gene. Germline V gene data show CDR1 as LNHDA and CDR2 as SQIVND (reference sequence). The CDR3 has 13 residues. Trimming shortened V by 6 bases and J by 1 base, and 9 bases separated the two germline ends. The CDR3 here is CASSQQRNTEAFF. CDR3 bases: TGTGCCAGTAGCCAACAGCGGAACACTGAAGCTTTCTTT.

For the CDR3, the DNA is TGTGCCAGCAGCGACAGGGGTCATGGCACCGGGGAGCTGTTTTTT. Translating it yields CASSDRGHGTGELFF. The chain links TRBV9 to TRBJ2-2; 7 nucleotides match TRBD1. The CDR3 runs to 15 residues. Unmatched junction bases numbered 6, after V lost 3 bases and J lost 4 bases. Germline assignment: CDR1 SGDLS and CDR2 YYNGEE.

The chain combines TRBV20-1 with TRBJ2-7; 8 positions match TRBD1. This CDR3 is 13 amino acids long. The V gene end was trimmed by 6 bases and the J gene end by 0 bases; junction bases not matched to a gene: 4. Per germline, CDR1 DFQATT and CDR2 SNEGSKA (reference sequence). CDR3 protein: CSAAGTGSYEQYF. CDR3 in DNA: TGCAGTGCCGCCGGGACAGGCTCCTACGAGCAGTACTTC.

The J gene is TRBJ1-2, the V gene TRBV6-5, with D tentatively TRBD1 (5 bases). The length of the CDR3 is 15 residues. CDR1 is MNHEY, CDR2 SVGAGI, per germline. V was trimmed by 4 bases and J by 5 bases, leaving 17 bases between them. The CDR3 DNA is TGTGCCAGCAGTTTAGCCCGGGGCCGAACTTATGGCTACACCTTC. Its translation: CASSLARGRTYGYTF.

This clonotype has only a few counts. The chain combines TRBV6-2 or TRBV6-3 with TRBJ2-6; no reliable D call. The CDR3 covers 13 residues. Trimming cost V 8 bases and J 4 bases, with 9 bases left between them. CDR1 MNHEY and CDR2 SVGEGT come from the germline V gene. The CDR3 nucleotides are TGTGCCAGCCGAGGTACGGGGGCCAACGTCCTGACTTTC. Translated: CASRGTGANVLTF.

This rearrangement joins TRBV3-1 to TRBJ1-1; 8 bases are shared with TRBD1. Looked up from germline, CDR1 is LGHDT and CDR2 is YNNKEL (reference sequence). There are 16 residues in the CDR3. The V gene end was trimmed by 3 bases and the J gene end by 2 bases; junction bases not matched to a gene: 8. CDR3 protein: CASSQAGTGYNTEAFF. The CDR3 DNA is TGTGCCAGCAGCCAGGCCGGGACAGGTTACAACACTGAAGCTTTCTTT.

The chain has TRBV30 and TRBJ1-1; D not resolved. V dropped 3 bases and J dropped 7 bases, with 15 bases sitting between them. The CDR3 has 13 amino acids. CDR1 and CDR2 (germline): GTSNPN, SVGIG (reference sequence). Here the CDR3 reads CAWRDPAGLEAFF. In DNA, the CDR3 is TGTGCCTGGAGAGACCCGGCGGGCCTTGAAGCTTTCTTT.